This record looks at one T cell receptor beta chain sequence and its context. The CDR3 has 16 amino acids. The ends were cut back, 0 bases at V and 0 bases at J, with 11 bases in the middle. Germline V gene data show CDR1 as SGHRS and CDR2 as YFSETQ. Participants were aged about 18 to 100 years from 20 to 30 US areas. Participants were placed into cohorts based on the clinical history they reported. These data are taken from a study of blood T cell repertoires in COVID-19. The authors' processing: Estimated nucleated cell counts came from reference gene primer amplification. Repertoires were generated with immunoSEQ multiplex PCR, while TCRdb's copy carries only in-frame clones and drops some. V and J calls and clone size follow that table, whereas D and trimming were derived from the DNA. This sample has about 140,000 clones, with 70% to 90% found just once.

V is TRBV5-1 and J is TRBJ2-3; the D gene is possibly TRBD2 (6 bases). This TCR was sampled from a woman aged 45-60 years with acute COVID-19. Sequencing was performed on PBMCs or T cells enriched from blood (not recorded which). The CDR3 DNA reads TGCGCCAGCAGCTTGGATCGGGCGGGGAGCACAGATACGCAGTATTTT. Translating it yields CASSLDRAGSTDTQYF.